This note documents a single T cell receptor (beta chain) sequence. Its antigen is undetermined. Via MiXCR, TCRdb re-called the reads, giving one row per CDR3 protein. This table holds around 740,000 distinct CDR3 sequences, 35% found once. This sample is drawn from a study of T cell repertoires in cytomegalovirus infection. Study-level background: Shared public TCR beta signatures pointed to both CMV infection and a matching HLA type.

The CDR3 contains 15 residues. The junction had 11 bases not matched to a gene; V was cut back by 3 bases and J by 8 bases. The germline CDR1 and CDR2 sequences are SGHNT and YYREEE (reference sequence). Study results and limitations: What dominated the ex vivo response were HLA-C-restricted CMV-specific TCR beta clonotypes. Cumulative frequency of public TCR beta families picked out carriers of CMV plus the relevant HLA.

The V gene is TRBV5-4, the J gene TRBJ2-1; TRBD1 aligns across 7 bases. Sequencing was performed on PBMCs. This clonotype was sampled from a human donor in good health (CMV status not recorded). Some clones in this sample may be carry-over from other donors' samples. CDR3 sequence (DNA): TGTGCCAGCAGCTCCACAGGGGATGTGGGTGATGAGCAGTTCTTC. It translates to CASSSTGDVGDEQFF.